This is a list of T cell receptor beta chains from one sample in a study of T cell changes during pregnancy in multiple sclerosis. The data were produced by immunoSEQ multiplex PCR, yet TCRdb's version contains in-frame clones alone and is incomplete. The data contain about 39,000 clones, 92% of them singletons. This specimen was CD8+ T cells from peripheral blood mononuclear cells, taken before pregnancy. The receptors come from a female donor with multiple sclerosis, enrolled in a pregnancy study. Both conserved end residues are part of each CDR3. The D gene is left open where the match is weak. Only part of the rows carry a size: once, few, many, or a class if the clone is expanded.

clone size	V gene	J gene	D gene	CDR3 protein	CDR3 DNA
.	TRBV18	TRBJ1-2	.	CASSPALKYGYTF	TGTGCCAGCTCACCAGCCCTAAAATATGGCTACACCTTC
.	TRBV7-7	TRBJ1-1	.	CASSQASNTEAFF	TGTGCCAGCAGCCAGGCCTCGAACACTGAAGCTTTCTTT
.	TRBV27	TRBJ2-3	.	CAAGLDTQYF	TGTGCCGCGGGTTTGGATACGCAGTATTTT
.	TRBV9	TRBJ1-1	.	CASSVEPGAMNTEAFF	TGTGCCAGCAGCGTAGAACCGGGAGCCATGAACACTGAAGCTTTCTTT
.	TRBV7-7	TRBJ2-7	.	CASSLAIAHEQYF	TGTGCCAGCAGCTTAGCGATAGCTCACGAGCAGTACTTC
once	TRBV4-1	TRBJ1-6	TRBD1	CASSQEGQDYNSPLHF	TGCGCCAGCAGCCAAGAGGGACAGGACTATAATTCACCCCTCCACTTT
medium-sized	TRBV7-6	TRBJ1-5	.	CASSPKSGRRYNQPQHF	TGTGCCAGCAGCCCAAAGTCTGGTCGCAGGTACAATCAGCCCCAGCATTTT
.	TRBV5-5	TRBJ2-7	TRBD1	CASSLRTGPYEQYF	TGTGCCAGCAGCCTACGGACAGGACCCTACGAGCAGTACTTC
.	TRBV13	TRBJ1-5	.	CASSGGLGGQPQHF	TGTGCCAGCAGCGGGGGTCTGGGAGGGCAGCCCCAGCATTTT
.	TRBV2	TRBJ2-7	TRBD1	CASRGWQGDRGSYEQYF	TGTGCCAGCAGGGGTTGGCAGGGGGACCGAGGGTCCTACGAGCAGTACTTC
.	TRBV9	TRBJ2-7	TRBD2	CASSQGTSRMYEQYF	TGTGCCAGCAGCCAAGGGACTAGTCGGATGTACGAGCAGTACTTC
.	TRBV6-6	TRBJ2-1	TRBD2	CASSPRGGSSYNEQFF	TGTGCCAGCAGTCCTCGGGGGGGTAGCTCCTACAATGAGCAGTTCTTC
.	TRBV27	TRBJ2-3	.	CASSSSNWGPSTDTQYF	TGTGCCAGCAGTTCCTCCAACTGGGGGCCTAGCACAGATACGCAGTATTTT
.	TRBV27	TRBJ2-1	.	CASSLSMGDEQFF	TGTGCCAGCAGTTTATCGATGGGCGATGAGCAGTTCTTC
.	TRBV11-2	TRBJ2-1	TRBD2	CASSLAGVTGGIDEQFF	TGTGCCAGCAGCTTAGCCGGGGTAACGGGAGGGATCGATGAGCAGTTCTTC
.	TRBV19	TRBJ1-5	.	CASSPGRDSNQPQHF	TGTGCCAGTAGTCCAGGGAGGGATAGCAATCAGCCCCAGCATTTT
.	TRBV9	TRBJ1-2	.	CASSVSPNYGYTF	TGTGCCAGCAGCGTAAGCCCCAACTATGGCTACACCTTC
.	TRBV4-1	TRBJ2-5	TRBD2	CASSQVGSGRGRETQYF	TGCGCCAGCAGCCAAGTTGGTAGCGGGAGGGGACGAGAGACCCAGTACTTC
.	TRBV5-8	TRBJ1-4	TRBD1	CASSLEGAVNEKLFF	TGTGCCAGCAGCTTGGAGGGGGCCGTTAATGAAAAACTGTTTTTT
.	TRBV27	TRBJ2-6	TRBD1	CASSFHSTGRREAGANVLTF	TGTGCCAGCAGTTTCCATTCGACAGGGAGAAGGGAAGCTGGGGCCAACGTCCTGACTTTC
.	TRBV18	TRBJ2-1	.	CASSPGRGGLNEQFF	TGTGCCAGCTCACCAGGGAGGGGGGGCCTAAATGAGCAGTTCTTC
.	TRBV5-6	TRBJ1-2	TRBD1	CASSTDREYNYGYTF	TGTGCCAGCAGCACGGACAGGGAATATAACTATGGCTACACCTTC
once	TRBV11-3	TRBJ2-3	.	CASSLGGFGGAVTDTQYF	TGTGCCAGCAGCTTAGGCGGTTTTGGAGGGGCCGTCACAGATACGCAGTATTTT
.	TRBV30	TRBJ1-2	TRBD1	CAWFGTGDNYGYTF	TGTGCCTGGTTCGGGACAGGGGATAACTATGGCTACACCTTC
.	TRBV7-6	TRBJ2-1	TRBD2	CASSLKGLAGGNEQFF	TGTGCCAGCAGCTTAAAGGGGTTAGCGGGGGGCAATGAGCAGTTCTTC
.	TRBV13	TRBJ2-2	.	CASSSEPQANTGELFF	TGTGCCAGCAGCTCAGAGCCGCAGGCGAACACCGGGGAGCTGTTTTTT
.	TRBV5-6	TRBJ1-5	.	CASSRGRNQPQHF	TGTGCCAGCAGCAGGGGGAGAAATCAGCCCCAGCATTTT
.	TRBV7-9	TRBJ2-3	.	CASSSQGTDTQYF	TGTGCCAGCAGCTCCCAGGGGACAGATACGCAGTATTTT
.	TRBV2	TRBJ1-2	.	CASSDRDGYTF	TGTGCCAGCAGTGACAGGGATGGCTACACCTTC
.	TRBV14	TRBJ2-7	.	CASSPGSNEQYF	TGTGCCAGCAGCCCCGGGAGCAACGAGCAGTACTTC
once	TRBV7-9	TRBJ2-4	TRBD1	CASSSLGGDRSKNIQYF	TGTGCCAGCAGCTCCCTTGGTGGGGACAGGTCCAAAAACATTCAGTACTTC
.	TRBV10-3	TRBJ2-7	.	CAISIRDNSYEQYF	TGTGCCATCAGTATCCGGGACAACTCCTACGAGCAGTACTTC
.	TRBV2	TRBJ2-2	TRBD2	CASSGVAGENTGELFF	TGTGCCAGCAGTGGCGTAGCGGGGGAGAACACCGGGGAGCTGTTTTTT
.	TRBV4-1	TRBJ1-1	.	CASSRGPNTEAFF	TGCGCCAGCAGCCGAGGGCCAAACACTGAAGCTTTCTTT
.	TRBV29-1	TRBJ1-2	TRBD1	CSVPQGASGYTF	TGCAGCGTGCCCCAGGGGGCCTCTGGCTACACCTTC
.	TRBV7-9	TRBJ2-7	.	CASSIQGQEQYF	TGTGCCAGCAGCATACAGGGTCAAGAGCAGTACTTC
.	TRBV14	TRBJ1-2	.	CASSQRDSYPSYGYTF	TGTGCCAGCAGCCAACGCGACAGCTACCCCAGCTATGGCTACACCTTC
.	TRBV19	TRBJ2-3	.	CASSITPSDTQYF	TGTGCCAGTAGTATAACTCCGTCTGATACGCAGTATTTT
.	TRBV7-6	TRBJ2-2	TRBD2	CASSPGVGLAGAGELFF	TGTGCCAGCAGCCCAGGGGTGGGACTAGCGGGAGCCGGGGAGCTGTTTTTT
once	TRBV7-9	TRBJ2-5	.	CASSQRSRGAGETQYF	TGTGCCAGCAGCCAAAGAAGTCGGGGGGCTGGAGAGACCCAGTACTTC
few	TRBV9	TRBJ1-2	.	CASSVVGAYGYTF	TGTGCCAGCAGCGTAGTTGGGGCCTATGGCTACACCTTC
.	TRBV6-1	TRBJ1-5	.	CASSEMGAYQPQHF	TGTGCCAGCAGTGAAATGGGGGCTTACCAGCCCCAGCATTTT
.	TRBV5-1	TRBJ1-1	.	CASSLVGHMNTEAFF	TGCGCCAGCAGCTTGGTGGGGCACATGAACACTGAAGCTTTCTTT
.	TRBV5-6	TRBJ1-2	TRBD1	CASSALRDSDFGYTF	TGTGCCAGCAGCGCCCTCCGGGACAGTGACTTTGGCTACACCTTC
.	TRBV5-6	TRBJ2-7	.	CASSLEGDSYEQYF	TGTGCCAGCAGCTTGGAAGGGGATTCCTACGAGCAGTACTTC
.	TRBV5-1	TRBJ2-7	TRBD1	CASSPGQGAYEQYF	TGCGCCAGCAGTCCGGGACAGGGGGCCTACGAGCAGTACTTC
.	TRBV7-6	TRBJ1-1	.	CASSNFRNTEAFF	TGTGCCAGCAGCAATTTTCGGAACACTGAAGCTTTCTTT
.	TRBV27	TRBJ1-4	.	CASSSEGLKATNEKLFF	TGTGCCAGCAGTTCGGAGGGTTTGAAGGCAACTAATGAAAAACTGTTTTTT
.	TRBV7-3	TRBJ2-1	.	CASSLLGGPEGQFF	TGTGCCAGCAGCCTTCTTGGGGGCCCCGAGGGGCAGTTCTTC
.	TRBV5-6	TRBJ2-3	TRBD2	CASSSRGREGPGTDTQYF	TGTGCCAGCAGCTCACGGGGGCGGGAGGGCCCCGGCACAGATACGCAGTATTTT
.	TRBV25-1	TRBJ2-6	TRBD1	CASRKGAAGANVLTF	TGTGCCAGCAGGAAGGGGGCGGCTGGGGCCAACGTCCTGACTTTC
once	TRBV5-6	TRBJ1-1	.	CASSPKPGHPEAFF	TGTGCCAGCAGCCCCAAACCCGGACACCCCGAAGCTTTCTTT
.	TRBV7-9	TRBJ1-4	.	CASSLREEQGKLFF	TGTGCCAGCAGCTTACGTGAGGAGCAGGGAAAACTGTTTTTT
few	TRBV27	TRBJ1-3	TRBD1	CASRPGGGNTIYF	TGTGCCAGCAGACCAGGGGGCGGAAACACCATATATTTT
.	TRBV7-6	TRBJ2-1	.	CASSPGVLNEQFF	TGTGCCAGCAGCCCCGGAGTACTCAATGAGCAGTTCTTC
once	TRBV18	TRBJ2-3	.	CASSPGGRGYTDTQYF	TGTGCCAGCTCACCAGGCGGAAGGGGGTATACAGATACGCAGTATTTT
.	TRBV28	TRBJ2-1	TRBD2	CASSLRTSPVVEQFF	TGTGCCAGCAGTCTAAGGACTAGCCCCGTGGTTGAGCAGTTCTTC
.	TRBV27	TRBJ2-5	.	CASSMDRGTAQETQYF	TGTGCCAGCAGCATGGACCGGGGGACCGCCCAAGAGACCCAGTACTTC
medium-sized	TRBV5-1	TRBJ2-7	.	CASSWDKSYEQYF	TGCGCCAGCAGCTGGGACAAATCCTACGAGCAGTACTTC
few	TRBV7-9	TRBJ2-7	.	CASNPSGYEQYF	TGTGCCAGCAACCCCTCGGGCTACGAGCAGTACTTC